The next 11 T cell receptor beta chains were all read from a single sample in a study of technical replicates of blood from a few donors. TCRdb's table, derived via immunoSEQ multiplex PCR, lists solely in-frame clones and lacks some. The sample gives some 87,000 clones, 96% of which show up once; roughly 0.35% is in the top ten. The sample was T cells isolated from PBMCs. Receptors were obtained from a human donor in good health.

The chain employs TRBV11-3 and TRBJ1-2, with 12 positions matching TRBD1. V trimming: 5 bases; J trimming: 2 bases; junction bases outside the gene matches: 6. The germline V gene encodes CDR1 SGHNT and CDR2 YENEEA. The CDR3 is 16 residues long. The CDR3: CASSTSGTGGNYGYTF. As DNA, the CDR3 is TGTGCCAGCAGCACCTCCGGGACAGGGGGCAACTATGGCTACACCTTC.

The chain has TRBV9 and TRBJ2-5, with 7 bases identical to TRBD1. Trimming took 2 bases from V and 1 from J; bases not matched to a gene: 5. In germline, CDR1 is SGDLS, CDR2 YYNGEE. The CDR3 is 15 amino acids. The CDR3: CASSVRGQIQETQYF. CDR3 sequence (DNA): TGTGCCAGCAGCGTTAGGGGACAGATCCAAGAGACCCAGTACTTC.

The V call is TRBV15, the J call TRBJ1-5, with a tentative D call TRBD1 (6 bases). The CDR3 is 15 amino acids. Germline assignment: CDR1 LNHNV and CDR2 YYDKDF (reference sequence). Trimming left V 6 bases short and J 3 bases short, with 15 bases between. CDR3 sequence (DNA): TGTGCCACCAGTATCGGGGGGGCGACCAATCAGCCCCAGCATTTT. Translated, it gives CATSIGGATNQPQHF.

For the CDR3, the DNA is TGTGCCAGCAGTTCCCGCTTCCGGGCAACTAATGAAAAACTGTTTTTT. Its translation is CASSSRFRATNEKLFF. V gene TRBV27 combines with J gene TRBJ1-4; D gene unclear. V was shortened by 4 bases and J by 0 bases, with 12 bases between the two germline ends. The CDR3 contains 16 residues. The V gene's germline CDR1 is MNHEY and CDR2 SMNVEV (reference sequence).

The CDR3 DNA is TGTGCCAGCAGCGCTCGGGAGCGGGAGATCACCGGGGAGCTGTTTTTT. It specifies CASSAREREITGELFF. The chain recombines TRBV9 with TRBJ2-2, with 8 bases aligning to TRBD2. The CDR3 is 16 residues long. Germline V CDR1 and CDR2: SGDLS, YYNGEE. The ends lost 3 bases at V and 4 bases at J; junction bases unmatched: 8.

This chain links TRBV4-1 with TRBJ2-3; D is possibly TRBD1 (6 bases). The CDR3 is 17 residues long. Germline V gene lookup returns CDR1 MGHRA and CDR2 YSYEKL. The germline V and J ends were trimmed by 0 bases and 2 bases, with 15 bases remaining between them. CDR3 coding DNA: TGCGCCAGCAGCCAAGATTTAACAGGGATAAACACAGATACGCAGTATTTT. This sequence encodes CASSQDLTGINTDTQYF.

The rearrangement links TRBV11-3 to TRBJ2-7; D might be TRBD2 (5 bases). CDR1 and CDR2 from the germline V gene are SGHNT and YENEEA. This CDR3 has 15 residues. The germline V and J ends were trimmed by 3 bases and 3 bases, with 15 bases remaining between them. The CDR3 region has the DNA TGTGCCAGCAGCTTGGGATGGGGAGTTCTCTACGAGCAGTACTTC. Protein product: CASSLGWGVLYEQYF.

The chain carries TRBV4-1 and TRBJ2-7, with 7 bases aligning to TRBD2. The V gene's germline CDR1 is MGHRA and CDR2 YSYEKL. V shed 3 bases, J shed 1 base, and the junction held 9 bases outside the gene matches. The CDR3 has 16 residues. Here the CDR3 reads CASSQGFGGSSYEQYF. The CDR3 nucleotides are TGCGCCAGCAGCCAGGGTTTCGGGGGGAGTTCCTACGAGCAGTACTTC.

The CDR3 DNA reads TGTGCCAGCAGTGAAGTTTCGGACAGGTACGATGGCTACACCTTC. This gives the protein CASSEVSDRYDGYTF. The chain is built from TRBV6-1 and TRBJ1-2; 7 nucleotides agree with TRBD1. Germline assignment: CDR1 MNHNS and CDR2 SASEGT. The junction had 8 bases not matched to a gene; V was cut back by 1 base and J by 6 bases. The CDR3 is made up of 15 amino acids.

This clone was recorded once. The chain is built from TRBV10-1 and TRBJ1-2; perhaps TRBD1 as D (5 bases). The CDR3 runs to 15 residues. Trimming pared 0 bases from V and 7 bases from J, leaving 15 bases between. Germline V gene sequence: CDR1 WNHNN, CDR2 SYGVQD (reference sequence). CDR3: CASSESREEGSGYTF. In nucleotides, the CDR3 is TGCGCCAGCAGTGAGTCCCGTGAGGAGGGGTCTGGCTACACCTTC.

The V and J genes are TRBV10-1 and TRBJ2-3; D remains unclear. The CDR3 has 14 residues. V shed 3 bases and J shed 0 bases, with 7 bases lying between them. Germline lookup yields CDR1 WNHNN and CDR2 SYGVQD (reference sequence). DNA for the CDR3: TGCGCCAGCAGTGAATCCGTTAGCACAGATACGCAGTATTTT. Protein: CASSESVSTDTQYF.